The clone carrying this TCR beta chain was recorded at least ten times. The CDR3 length is 13 residues. Germline V CDR1 and CDR2: MNHEY, SMNVEV (reference sequence). V lost 7 bases to trimming and J lost 0 bases, with 7 bases between them. Sequencing used immunoSEQ multiplex PCR; TCRdb keeps in-frame clones, though not all of them. The sample has around 95,000 clones, 81% seen once; the top ten hold around 10%. This sample was taken from a study of blood T cell repertoires in COVID-19. Across the study: PBMCs, B-cell-depleted T cells, or T cells provided the cDNA or gDNA that made up the material.

Sequencing used peripheral blood. V and J are TRBV27 and TRBJ1-3; D is unresolved. This clonotype was obtained from a woman aged 80 or over with acute or convalescent COVID-19. The DNA of the CDR3 is TGTGCCAGCAAATCCCTCTCTGGAAACACCATATATTTT. Its translation is CASKSLSGNTIYF.